This TCR beta chain emerged from a study of blood T cell repertoires in COVID-19. The overall study: Sites across the United States, Italy and Spain contributed samples from acute and convalescent COVID-19. PBMCs, B-cell-depleted T cells, or T cells provided the cDNA or gDNA that made up the material.

Trimming cost V 4 bases and J 5 bases; bases outside gene matches: 11. Germline CDR1 SGDLS, CDR2 YYNGEE. CDR3 length: 16 amino acids. The table came from immunoSEQ multiplex PCR; TCRdb's copy has only in-frame clones and leaves some out. The table shows 150,000 or so clones, with over 75% occurring only once. Participants were aged roughly 18 to 95 years, lived in over 20 US areas, and enrolled virtually. Cohort assignment relied on participant-reported clinical history. This rearrangement joins TRBV9 to TRBJ2-3, with TRBD2 matching 9 bases. Sample: PBMCs or T cells enriched from blood (not recorded which). The receptor's source is a woman between 45 and 65 years old who had recovered from COVID-19. The CDR3 DNA follows: TGTGCCAGCAGCCCCATTGCGGGGGGGCCTGGAGATACGCAGTATTTT. Protein sequence: CASSPIAGGPGDTQYF.